This T cell receptor beta chain was captured in a study of T-cell memory formation after mild COVID-19. Study as a whole: Each donor largely had its own TCR clusters. Study results and limitations: Some clones that responded turned up in pre-infection memory, which suggests that cross-reactive memory joined in.

Each CDR3 protein is one row after TCRdb ran MiXCR on the 5' RACE reads. The table lists a few hundred thousand distinct CDR3 sequences, approximately 16% of them singletons. This CDR3 contains 15 residues. Germline V gene sequence: CDR1 SGHVS, CDR2 FNYEAQ. Trimming cost V 5 bases and J 12 bases, with 22 bases left between them. This clonotype has only a few counts. Its matching antigen is unknown. The chain is built from TRBV7-6 and TRBJ1-4; D gene ambiguous. This clonotype originated in a man aged 18 to 35 who had mild COVID-19 (a few samples of this study predate the infection). Cell type and time point are not known. Sequencing used PBMCs or a T cell subset sorted from them (not recorded which). DNA of the CDR3: TGTGCCAGCAGCGAGCTCCAAGGATCCCTGGGAGAACTGTTTTTT. Translating it yields CASSELQGSLGELFF.